This TCR beta chain was identified in a study of blood T cell repertoires in COVID-19. Study background: PBMCs, B-cell-depleted T cells, or T cells provided the cDNA or gDNA that made up the material.

Per the study methods: Nucleated cell counts were estimated from reference gene primer amplification. The data were produced by immunoSEQ multiplex PCR, yet TCRdb's version contains in-frame clones alone and is incomplete. That table furnishes V, J and clone size, whereas the DNA furnished D and trimming. The table shows about 120,000 clones, with 82% occurring only once. V gave up 2 bases and J gave up 2 bases, with 15 bases separating them. CDR1 is SEHNR and CDR2 is FQNEAQ in the germline V gene (reference sequence). The CDR3 is made up of 16 amino acids. The chain is built from TRBV7-9 and TRBJ2-5; tentatively, D is TRBD1 (5 bases). Material for sequencing was peripheral blood. This receptor was obtained from a woman aged 70-85 years with acute or convalescent COVID-19. In DNA form, the CDR3 reads TGTGCCAGCAGCTTAATGGGGATGGGGCTACAAGAGACCCAGTACTTC. It specifies CASSLMGMGLQETQYF.